The clone carrying this TCR beta chain has only a few counts. Its antigen is currently unknown. TCR beta cDNA libraries had unique molecular identifiers. Each batch of 1 to 10 million T cells produced 500,000 to 550,000 cDNA molecules. TCRdb called the PCR reads again in MiXCR, with one record for every CDR3 protein. This sample has more than 350,000 distinct CDR3 sequences, with less than 40% found just once. The sample originates from a study of post-analysis software for immune sequencing data. For the study at large: The disease courses covered relapsing-remitting, secondary progressive and progressive-relapsing multiple sclerosis.

The CDR3 consists of 14 residues. Germline assignment: CDR1 SGHDT and CDR2 YYEEEE. V was trimmed by 4 bases and J by 2 bases, leaving 12 bases between them. General study points: Relative to controls, patients with multiple sclerosis showed significantly lower normalized Chao1 diversity. Roughly five TRBV segments, including TRBV5-6, TRBV5-1 and TRBV20-1, were more frequent in patients than controls.

The TCR was taken from a girl under 10 years old with multiple sclerosis. This chain connects TRBV5-6 to TRBJ2-5; D is unclear. Sequenced sample: blood. CDR3 protein: CASSADLGQETQYF. The CDR3 DNA sequence: TGTGCCAGCAGCGCGGACCTCGGGCAAGAGACCCAGTACTTC.